This section outlines one TCR beta chain sequence together with its context. The clone's antigen remains unknown. The sample holds no much larger clone one base away, and base qualities are not on file. This specimen comes from a study of T cell responses to AZD1222 COVID-19 vaccine (dated by TCRdb to 2020 to 2022). In terms of the full investigation: TCR sequencing was performed for about 250 trial participants, of whom about 200 were given two doses of AZD1222 and 26 were given two doses of MenACWY control vaccine. Enrollment into the trials was organized by age into subgroups of 18-55, 56-69 and 70-plus years, and those subgroups contained roughly 140, 27 and 60 TCR-sequenced participants, respectively.

The CDR3 regions of human TCRbeta chains were analyzed by immunosequencing. Regarding the original processing steps: TCRs in the repertoires were compared against a reference library of SARS-CoV-2-specific TCRs that had been generated with the MIRA antigen-specificity platform. Breadth meant the fraction of unique TCRs that were SARS-CoV-2-associated, whereas depth meant the fraction of total T cells that were SARS-CoV-2-associated. Using the MIRA data, every spike-specific TCR was mapped to the spike region that the TCR reacted to and assigned to either a CD4 or a CD8 class. Log10-transformed breadth and depth values were compared by one-way ANOVA with Sidak's multiple comparisons tests. What TCRdb holds here is the immuneACCESS table cut down to in-frame rearrangements. Part of the clones is not present; checked against another copy, under half of the missing clones reflect an unresolved V gene, and the others are unexplained. V and J calls plus clone size are reproduced from that table; the DNA served to infer D and trimming. The sample includes 150,000 or so clones, with about 85% observed a single time. The ten largest clones take up over 6% of the sample.

Explained via the paper, the time point label denotes: sample from adult after SARS-CoV-2 infection, after symptom onset. A couple of convalescent COVID-19 patients, sampled after symptom onset from adults with prior SARS-CoV-2 infection, were also TCR-sequenced for comparison. Its CDR3 holds 14 amino acids, cysteine through phenylalanine. The kept DNA is CDR3 alone, 42 bases in frame from the first base. The germline V gene yields MDHEN for CDR1 and SYDVKM for CDR2. At the junction V is shortened by 8 bases and J by 5 bases; bases outside the gene matches: 11. Study-wide conclusions, independent of this receptor: Most participants were white British and females outnumbered males, and the authors suggested that clonal diversity may have been underestimated. After two AZD1222 doses, spike-specific TCR breadth and depth were significantly higher than at day 0 and than in MenACWY recipients. Only a handful of AZD1222 recipients were SARS-CoV-2 seropositive at baseline, limiting conclusions about previously exposed vaccinees. The vaccine-associated CD4 TCRs covered the entire spike protein, and the dominant responses fell in regions 160-218 and 743-854. Because no samples from the day 14 peak response were available, repertoires could be characterized only after the peak T cell response. In the small 56-69-year group, the increase in depth fell short of significance, most likely because of low power. Nearly half of unique spike-specific TCRs reportedly recognized epitopes outside regions mutated in the B.1.351 and B.1.1.7 variants.

The chain was built from TRBV28 and TRBJ2-5; 7 junctional bases match TRBD1. This sequence originates from an adult who had recovered from COVID-19. This specimen was peripheral blood, taken after recovery from COVID-19. The nucleotide sequence is TGTGCCAGCGGAACAGGGGACGGGTGGGAGACCCAGTACTTC. Translated, this is CASGTGDGWETQYF.